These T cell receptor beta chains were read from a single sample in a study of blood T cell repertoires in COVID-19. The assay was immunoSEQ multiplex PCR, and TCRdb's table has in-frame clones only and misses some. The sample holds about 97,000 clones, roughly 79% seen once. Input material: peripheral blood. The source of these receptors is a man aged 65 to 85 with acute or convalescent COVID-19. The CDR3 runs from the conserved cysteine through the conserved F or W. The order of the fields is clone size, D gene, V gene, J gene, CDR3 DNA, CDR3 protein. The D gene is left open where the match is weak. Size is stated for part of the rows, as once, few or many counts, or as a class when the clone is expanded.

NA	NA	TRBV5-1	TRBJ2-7	TGCGCCAGCAGCTTGGCCCCGGGACAAGACTACGAGCAGTACTTC	CASSLAPGQDYEQYF
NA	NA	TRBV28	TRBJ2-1	TGTGCCAGCTGGCGGGATAGCTCCTACAATGAGCAGTTCTTC	CASWRDSSYNEQFF
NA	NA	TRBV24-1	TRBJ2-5	TGTGCCACCAGTGAAGACTATCAGACCGACTATGGGCCCCTCAGGGAGACCCAGTACTTC	CATSEDYQTDYGPLRETQYF
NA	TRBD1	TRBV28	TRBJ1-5	TGTGCCAGCAGTCCCCAACAGGGGGGTCGGCCCCAGCATTTT	CASSPQQGGRPQHF
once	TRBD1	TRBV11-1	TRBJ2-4	TGTGCCAGCAGCTTCCAGGGGGCGCGTTACATTCAGTACTTC	CASSFQGARYIQYF
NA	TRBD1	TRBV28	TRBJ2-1	TGTGCCAGCAGTTCGACGGGACAGGGTCAAAAGCAGTTCTTC	CASSSTGQGQKQFF
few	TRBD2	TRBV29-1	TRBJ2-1	TGCAGCCTGCGGGGCATAGCGGGGGCCCTAAACAATGAGCAGTTCTTC	CSLRGIAGALNNEQFF
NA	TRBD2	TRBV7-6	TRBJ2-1	TGTGCCAGCAGCCCCTCGGGGGGGAGAACCTACAATGAGCAGTTCTTC	CASSPSGGRTYNEQFF
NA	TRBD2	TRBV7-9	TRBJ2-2	TGTGCCAGCAGCTTCGGACTAGGCCTAGACACCGGGGAGCTGTTTTTT	CASSFGLGLDTGELFF
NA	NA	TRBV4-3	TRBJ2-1	TGCGCCAGCAGCCAGTTTAGTACTAGCCGTACCTATGAGCAGTTCTTC	CASSQFSTSRTYEQFF
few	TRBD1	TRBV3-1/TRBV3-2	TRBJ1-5	TGTGCCAGCAGCCATCGACAGGGCGGAAAACAGCCCCAGCATTTT	CASSHRQGGKQPQHF
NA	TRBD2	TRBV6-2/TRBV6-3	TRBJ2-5	TGTGCCAGCAGCTCCGGGGGAGCGGGAGAAGAGACCCAGTACTTC	CASSSGGAGEETQYF
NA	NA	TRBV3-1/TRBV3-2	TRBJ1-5	TGTGCCAGCAGCCACAGGACACAGGATGTCCCCCAGCATTTT	CASSHRTQDVPQHF
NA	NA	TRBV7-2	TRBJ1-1	TGTGCCAGCAGCTTAGAAGTTCGGACGGGAAACACTGAAGCTTTCTTT	CASSLEVRTGNTEAFF
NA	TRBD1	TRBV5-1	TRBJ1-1	TGCGCCAGCAGTTCTAGACAGGGGGAGAACACTGAAGCTTTCTTT	CASSSRQGENTEAFF
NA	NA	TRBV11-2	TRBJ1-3	TGTGCCAGCACCAAAACAGGGACTGGAAACACCATATATTTT	CASTKTGTGNTIYF
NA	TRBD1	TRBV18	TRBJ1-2	TGTGCCAGCTCACCACTGACAGGGGGAGACGGCTACACCTTC	CASSPLTGGDGYTF
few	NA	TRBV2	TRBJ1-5	TGTGCCAGCAGTGAATCTCAGAATTTGTATCAGCCCCAGCATTTT	CASSESQNLYQPQHF
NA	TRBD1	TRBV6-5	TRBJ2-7	TGTGCCAGCGGACAGGGGACATACGAGCAGTACTTC	CASGQGTYEQYF
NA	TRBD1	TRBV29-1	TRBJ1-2	TGCAGCGTCCAAAAGACAGGGACCTATGGCTACACCTTC	CSVQKTGTYGYTF
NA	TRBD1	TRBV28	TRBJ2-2	TGTGCCAGCAGCGACAGGGAAATCGCCGGGGAGCTGTTTTTT	CASSDREIAGELFF
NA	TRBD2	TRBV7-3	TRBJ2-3	TGTGCCAGCAGCTTGGTCGGGGGGTATTCAAATACGCAGTATTTT	CASSLVGGYSNTQYF
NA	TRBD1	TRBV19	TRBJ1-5	TGTGCCAGTAGAGACAGGGTTTTAATAGGGGGCAATCAGCCCCAGCATTTT	CASRDRVLIGGNQPQHF
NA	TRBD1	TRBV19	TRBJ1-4	TGTGCCAGTAAGGACAGGGGGGACAAGGGGGCGTTTTTT	CASKDRGDKGAFF
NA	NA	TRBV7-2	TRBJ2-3	TGTGCCAGCAGCTTAGATCCTGCGGGTAGCGTTACGCAGTATTTT	CASSLDPAGSVTQYF
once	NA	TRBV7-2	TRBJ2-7	TGTGCCAGCAGCATGACAGGAGACTACGAGCAGTACTTC	CASSMTGDYEQYF
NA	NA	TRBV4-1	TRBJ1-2	TGCGCCAGCAGCCAAGATTGGCAGGGAAGAGGCTACACCTTC	CASSQDWQGRGYTF
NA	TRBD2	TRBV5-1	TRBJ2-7	TGCGCCAGCAGCTTGGGTAGCGGGTTTAATTACGAGCAGTACTTC	CASSLGSGFNYEQYF
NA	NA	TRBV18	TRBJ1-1	TGTGCCAGCTCCATCTCAAACCGAGACACTGAAGCTTTCTTT	CASSISNRDTEAFF
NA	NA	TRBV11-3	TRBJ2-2	TGTGCCAGCAGCTTAAGCACTGGAGGCGGTTTATCAAACAAGTACGGGGAGCTGTTTTTT	CASSLSTGGGLSNKYGELFF
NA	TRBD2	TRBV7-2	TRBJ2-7	TGTGCCAGCAGACCGGGGGGGCTAGGCTACGAGCAGTACTTC	CASRPGGLGYEQYF
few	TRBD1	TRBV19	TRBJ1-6	TGTGCCAGTCGGGGGGGACAGGGGGCAAAATCACCCCTCCACTTT	CASRGGQGAKSPLHF
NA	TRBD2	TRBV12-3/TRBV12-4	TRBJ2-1	TGTGCCAGCACTAAGGGGACTAGCGGCGAGCAGTTCTTC	CASTKGTSGEQFF
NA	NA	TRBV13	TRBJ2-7	TGTGCCAGCAGCGTGGGGTGGAGGAGCTCCTACGAGCAGTACTTC	CASSVGWRSSYEQYF
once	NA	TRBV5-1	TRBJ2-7	TGCGCCAGCAGCGGTACAGGGTACCACGAGCAGTACTTC	CASSGTGYHEQYF
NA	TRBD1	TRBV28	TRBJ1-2	TGTGCCAGCAGTTCCTCAGGGGGTAGGCAGGATGGCTACACCTTC	CASSSSGGRQDGYTF
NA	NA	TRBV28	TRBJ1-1	TGTGCCAGCAGAAGAGGCACCGTGATTACTGAAGCTTTCTTT	CASRRGTVITEAFF
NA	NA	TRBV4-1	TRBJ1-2	TGCGCCAGCAGCCAAGAGGTCAGGATCGGCGGCTACACCTTC	CASSQEVRIGGYTF
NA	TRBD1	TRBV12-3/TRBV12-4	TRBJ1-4	TGTGCCAGCAGTCGACAGGGGGCTGAAAAACTGTTTTTT	CASSRQGAEKLFF
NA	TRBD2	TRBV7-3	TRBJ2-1	TGTGCCAGCAGCTTAACGGTTAGGGAGGGGCGGGAGTCTTTCGGTGAGCAGTTCTTC	CASSLTVREGRESFGEQFF